The clone carrying this TCR beta chain was counted between two and nine times. Its antigen is as yet unknown. The entry originates in a study of T cell responses to AZD1222 COVID-19 vaccine. Trimming cost V 7 bases and J 3 bases, with 15 bases left between them. This CDR3 has 14 amino acids. The germline CDR1 and CDR2 sequences are SNHLY and FYNNEI. Method: immunoSEQ multiplex PCR; TCRdb's copy keeps in-frame clones and lacks some. This table has about 150,000 clones, 90% to 95% appearing once. Study findings and constraints: Regions 160-218 and 743-854 dominated among vaccine-associated CD4 TCRs spanning spike. White British ancestry dominated among donors, who included more females, and clonal diversity was possibly underestimated. Two AZD1222 administrations were followed by greater Spike-specific TCR breadth and depth. The number of AZD1222 recipients seropositive at baseline was only 6 or 7.

The source was peripheral blood, collected on day 0 of AZD1222 vaccination. The rearrangement links TRBV2 to TRBJ1-2; no clear D. The sequence came from an adult in good health. CDR3 sequence reads: CASNRAQTDYGYTF. In nucleotides, the CDR3 is TGTGCCAGCAATCGGGCTCAGACGGACTATGGCTACACCTTC.